This T cell receptor beta chain was identified during a study of CD8+ T cells in alopecia areata. Findings of the study overall: Scalp data also include sequences from resident alphabeta T cells of normal skin. The study found higher clonality in lesional than normal scalp, especially in alopecia totalis/universalis.

V shed 4 bases, J shed 3 bases, and the junction held 5 bases outside the gene matches. CDR3 length: 16 amino acids. Germline assignment: CDR1 NNHDY and CDR2 SYVADS. As concerns this clone: Its antigen remains unidentified. The gene names given are mouse names. The DNA ends 4 residues before the CDR3 does, and the rest of the CDR3 is filled in from the germline J gene.

Once RNA had been extracted, it was reverse transcribed into cDNA to act as the sequencing template. Sequenced by immunoSEQ multiplex PCR; TCRdb stores in-frame clones only, minus some. In total the sample includes around 100,000 clones, none of them seen once. The chain is built from TRBV13-3 and TRBJ2-1; TRBD2 agrees at 12 bases. Source material: lesional skin. This TCR derives from a C3H/HeJ mouse with alopecia areata. MHC haplotype of the strain: H2-k. Partial CDR3 DNA: TGTGCCAGCAGTTCCGACTGGGGGGGCGGCTATGCT. Translation gives CASSSDWGGGYA. The entire CDR3 protein is CASSSDWGGGYAEQFF.